This TCR beta chain is from a study of shared clonotypes between healthy human individuals. The CDR3 length is 18 residues. From germline, CDR1 is KGHSH and CDR2 LQKENI. The ends were cut back, 2 bases at V and 0 bases at J, with 19 bases in the middle. Only Caucasian adults living in Nashville, Tennessee made up the donor group. The study ran the assay at deep level. The authors distributed each subset's genomic DNA evenly over several immunoSEQ plates. Clones were sequenced by immunoSEQ multiplex PCR, and TCRdb holds only the in-frame ones, with some missing. In the table there are over a million clones, approximately 76% of which are singletons.

The sequencing sample was made of memory CD4+ T cells sorted from blood. Subset meaning: CD45RA-negative fraction. The clonotype originates from a man in his late teens or twenties in good health. The gene calls are TRBV18 and TRBJ1-1; D not resolved. CDR3 region: CASSPWRSRASMNTEAFF. The CDR3 nucleotides are TGTGCCAGCTCACCATGGAGGTCCCGGGCCAGCATGAACACTGAAGCTTTCTTT. Supplemented by reference TRBV18 and TRBJ1-1, the full variable domain reads NAGVMQNPRHLVRRRGQEARLRCSPMKGHSHVYWYRQLPEEGLKFMVYLQKENIIDESGMPKERFSAEFPKEGPSILRIQQVVRGDSAAYFCASSPWRSRASMNTEAFFGQGTRLTVV.